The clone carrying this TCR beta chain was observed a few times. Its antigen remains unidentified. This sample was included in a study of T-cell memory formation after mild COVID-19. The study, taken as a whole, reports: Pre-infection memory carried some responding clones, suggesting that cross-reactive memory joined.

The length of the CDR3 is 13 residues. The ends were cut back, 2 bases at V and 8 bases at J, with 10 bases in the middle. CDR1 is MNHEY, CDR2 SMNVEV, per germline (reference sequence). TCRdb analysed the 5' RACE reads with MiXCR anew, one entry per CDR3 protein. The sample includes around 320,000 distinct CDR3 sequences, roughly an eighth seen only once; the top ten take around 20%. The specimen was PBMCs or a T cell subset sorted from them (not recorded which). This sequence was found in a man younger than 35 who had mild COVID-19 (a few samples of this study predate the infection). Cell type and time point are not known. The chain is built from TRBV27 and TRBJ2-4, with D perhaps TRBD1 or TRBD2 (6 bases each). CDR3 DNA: TGTGCCAGCAGTTTAACAGGGAGGTACATTCAGTACTTC. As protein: CASSLTGRYIQYF.